The present entry profiles one TCR beta chain with its context. There is no known antigen for this receptor. No quality values exist for individual bases; no much larger clone is one base distant. These data are taken from a study of T cell responses to AZD1222 COVID-19 vaccine (dated by TCRdb to about 2021). For the wider study: AZD1222 recipients given second doses at about 4 weeks or at about 12 weeks were pooled, since spike-specific TCR depth and breadth were not found to differ between the two schedules. A total of 230 to 250 trial participants underwent TCR sequencing, of whom about 210 received two doses of AZD1222 and about 25 received two doses of the MenACWY control vaccine. Trial participants were enrolled by age into 18-55, 56-69 and 70-plus year subgroups, with roughly 160, 29 and 62 TCR-sequenced participants respectively.

V is pared back by 5 bases and J by 3 bases, with 13 bases lying between the germline termini. Inclusive of the bounding cysteine and phenylalanine, the CDR3 is 15 residues long. Only CDR3 DNA remains: 45 bases, in frame from the first base. CDR1 and CDR2 are read off the germline V gene as SGHTA and FQGTGA. Study-wide findings and limitations: Only five or six AZD1222 recipients were SARS-CoV-2 seropositive at baseline, limiting conclusions about previously exposed vaccinees. Participants were mostly white British, with more females than males. The authors suggested clonal diversity may have been underestimated. Because no day 14 peak-response samples were available, repertoires were characterized only after the peak T cell response. In the small 56-69-year group, the increase in depth fell short of significance, most likely because of low power. CD4 TCRs associated with the vaccine covered the entire spike protein, and the dominant responses were in regions 160-218 and 743-854. Reportedly, close to half of the unique spike-specific TCRs recognized epitopes lying outside the regions that are mutated in the B.1.351 and B.1.1.7 variants. Spike-specific TCR breadth and depth rose significantly after two AZD1222 doses compared with day 0 and with MenACWY recipients.

The CDR3 regions of human TCRbeta chains were subjected to immunosequencing. As for how the authors treated the data: TCRs in the repertoires were compared against a reference library of SARS-CoV-2-specific TCRs that had been generated with the MIRA antigen-specificity platform. Breadth was defined as the fraction of unique TCRs that were SARS-CoV-2-associated, and depth was defined as the fraction of total T cells that were SARS-CoV-2-associated. Each spike-specific TCR was assigned to its reactive spike region and to a CD4 or CD8 class using the MIRA data. Log10-transformed breadth and depth values were compared by one-way ANOVA with Sidak's multiple comparisons tests. TCRdb took this table from immuneACCESS and kept in-frame rearrangements with V and J called. Such tables lack part of the clones; where checked against another copy, unresolved V genes explain under half of the gap, and the rest is unexplained. V, J and clone size derive from that table, while D and trimming were established from the DNA sequence. The sample has 90,000 to 130,000 clones on record, 81% of them singletons. Together, the top ten hold approximately 4.6% of the sample.

The time point label of this sample denotes: baseline before first vaccination. Vaccinee samples were obtained from the UK trials COV001 and COV002, which included a single-blind randomized controlled phase 2/3 trial of AZD1222 (ChAdOx1 nCoV-19) in healthy adults. Trial participant PBMC samples were collected at day 0 and day 28 after the second dose for TCRbeta chain sequencing. The source of this sequence is an adult in good health. The sample was peripheral blood, taken on day 0 of AZD1222 vaccination. This chain joins TRBV7-3 to TRBJ1-4; too little of a D gene remains to name it. The CDR3 has the sequence CASSLEGYPNEKLFF. At the DNA level, the sequence is TGTGCCAGCAGCCTCGAGGGATATCCTAATGAAAAACTGTTTTTT.